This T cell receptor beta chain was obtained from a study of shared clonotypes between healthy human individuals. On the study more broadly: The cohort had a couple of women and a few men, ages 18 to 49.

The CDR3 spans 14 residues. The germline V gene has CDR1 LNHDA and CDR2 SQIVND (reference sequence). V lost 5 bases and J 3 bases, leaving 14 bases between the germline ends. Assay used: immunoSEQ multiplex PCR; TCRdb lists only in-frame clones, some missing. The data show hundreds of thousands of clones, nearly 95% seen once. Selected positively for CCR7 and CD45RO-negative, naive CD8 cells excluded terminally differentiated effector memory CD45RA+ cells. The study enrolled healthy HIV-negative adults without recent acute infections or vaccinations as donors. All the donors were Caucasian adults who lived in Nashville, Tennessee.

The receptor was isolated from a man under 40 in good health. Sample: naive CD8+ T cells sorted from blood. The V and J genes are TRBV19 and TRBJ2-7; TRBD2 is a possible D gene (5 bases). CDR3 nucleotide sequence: TGTGCCAGTAGTTTCTTCGGGAATTTCTACGAGCAGTACTTC. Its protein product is CASSFFGNFYEQYF.